The rows below give T cell receptor beta chains drawn from one sample of a study of CD4 T cell repertoires in COVID-19. Profiled with immunoSEQ multiplex PCR; TCRdb holds only in-frame clones, not every one. This table has approximately 24,000 clones, nearly 95% appearing once. The specimen comprised circulating follicular helper CD4+ T cells (cTfh) from blood, sampled before the COVID-19 pandemic. These receptors came from a human donor who had COVID-19. Each CDR3 is given with its conserved first and last residue. The D gene is left open where the match is weak. A row's size may be missing; if present it is once, few, many or a size class.

d_call clone_size j_call v_call cdr3_aa cdr3_nt
TRBD2 . TRBJ2-5 TRBV5-4 CASSLRGTSGIAETQYF TGTGCCAGCAGCTTGAGGGGGACTAGCGGGATTGCAGAGACCCAGTACTTC
TRBD2 . TRBJ2-6 TRBV27 CASSNPGGLSGANVLTF TGTGCCAGCAGTAACCCGGGGGGGCTCTCTGGGGCCAACGTCCTGACTTTC
. . TRBJ1-6 TRBV18 CASSPEGERNSPLHF TGTGCCAGCTCACCAGAGGGCGAACGTAATTCCCCCCTCCACTTT
TRBD1 . TRBJ1-4 TRBV5-1 CASSGPGTGSEKLFF TGCGCCAGCAGTGGACCCGGGACAGGAAGCGAAAAACTGTTTTTT
. . TRBJ2-7 TRBV19 CASSISGWAYEQYF TGTGCCAGTAGTATCTCGGGGTGGGCCTACGAGCAGTACTTC
. . TRBJ1-6 TRBV6-4 CASSKQDRDSPLHF TGTGCCAGCTCTAAACAGGACAGAGACTCACCCCTCCACTTT
. . TRBJ1-1 TRBV6-1 CASSEAREAFF TGTGCCAGCAGTGAAGCCCGTGAAGCTTTCTTT
TRBD2 . TRBJ2-3 TRBV5-1 CASSIGLVGDTQYF TGCGCCAGCAGCATAGGACTAGTCGGAGATACGCAGTATTTT
TRBD1 . TRBJ2-7 TRBV7-6 CASSFRQGTSYEQYF TGTGCCAGCAGCTTTCGACAGGGGACCTCCTACGAGCAGTACTTC
. . TRBJ2-5 TRBV5-1 CASSFRGDEGETQYF TGCGCCAGCAGCTTTCGCGGGGATGAGGGGGAGACCCAGTACTTC
. once TRBJ1-1 TRBV10-1 CASSDVGQAQRAFF TGCGCCAGCAGTGATGTGGGGCAGGCTCAAAGGGCTTTCTTT
TRBD1 . TRBJ1-1 TRBV19 CASRPGGQGANTEAFF TGTGCCAGTAGGCCCGGGGGACAGGGGGCGAACACTGAAGCTTTCTTT
. . TRBJ2-7 TRBV14 CASSQALDSAKYF TGTGCCAGCAGCCAAGCCCTCGACAGCGCTAAGTACTTC
TRBD1 . TRBJ2-3 TRBV10-3 CAISRDRGSDTQYF TGTGCCATCAGCCGGGACAGGGGTTCAGATACGCAGTATTTT
. . TRBJ2-2 TRBV2 CASSEDRLPGELFF TGTGCCAGCAGTGAAGACAGGTTGCCCGGGGAGCTGTTTTTT
. . TRBJ2-5 TRBV27 CASSFIVSGEEETQYF TGTGCCAGCAGTTTTATCGTCTCCGGGGAAGAAGAGACCCAGTACTTC
. . TRBJ1-6 TRBV9 CASSVVQGNSPLHF TGTGCCAGCAGCGTAGTACAGGGCAATTCACCCCTCCACTTT
TRBD2 . TRBJ2-1 TRBV18 CASSRNSGVDYNEQFF TGTGCCAGCTCACGGAATAGCGGGGTGGACTACAATGAGCAGTTCTTC
. once TRBJ2-3 TRBV19 CASTSQVSSQDTQYF TGTGCCAGTACCTCCCAGGTATCGTCCCAAGATACGCAGTATTTT
TRBD1 . TRBJ1-2 TRBV5-4 CASSPGGQGGYGYTF TGTGCCAGCAGCCCGGGGGGACAGGGTGGCTATGGCTACACCTTC
TRBD1 . TRBJ2-3 TRBV5-1 CASSSRDRRTDTQYF TGCGCCAGCAGCTCCCGGGACAGACGCACAGATACGCAGTATTTT
TRBD2 few TRBJ2-7 TRBV6-5 CASSYHTSGVSHEQYF TGTGCCAGCAGTTATCATACTAGCGGGGTTTCCCACGAGCAGTACTTC
. . TRBJ2-7 TRBV30 CACMRLVDEQYF TGTGCCTGCATGCGTTTAGTAGACGAGCAGTACTTC
TRBD1 . TRBJ1-3 TRBV5-5 CASSLRQGLSSGNTIYF TGTGCCAGCAGCCTCCGACAGGGACTGAGCTCTGGAAACACCATATATTTT
. . TRBJ2-7 TRBV28 CASRQGKNEQYF TGTGCCAGCAGACAGGGTAAAAACGAGCAGTACTTC
TRBD1 . TRBJ2-5 TRBV6-1 CASSQGTGVETQYF TGTGCCAGCAGTCAAGGGACAGGGGTAGAGACCCAGTACTTC
. . TRBJ1-1 TRBV2 CASSPPPSGLNTEAFF TGTGCCAGCAGTCCTCCTCCCTCAGGCCTGAACACTGAAGCTTTCTTT
. . TRBJ1-2 TRBV5-6 CASSLGEYGYTF TGTGCCAGCAGCTTGGGCGAGTACGGCTACACCTTC